This T cell receptor (beta chain) was profiled in a study of shared clonotypes between healthy human individuals. CDR1 is MDHEN and CDR2 is SYDVKM in the germline V gene. V shed 7 bases and J shed 0 bases, with 1 base lying between them. The CDR3 sequence is 12 residues long. The test was conducted at deep level. The assay was immunoSEQ multiplex PCR, and TCRdb's table has in-frame clones only and misses some. In the table there are around 2.3 million clones, approximately 96% of which are singletons. Findings and limits, study-wide: An effect of sequencing depth on clonotype sharing among donors was expected.

Recent acute infections and vaccinations were absent in the healthy HIV-negative adult donors. To note about this clone: Its matching antigen is unknown.

Sequencing was carried out using naive CD4+ T cells sorted from blood. Subset defined: CD45RA+ positively selected. The gene calls are TRBV28 and TRBJ1-6; no definite D call. The receptor was isolated from a man aged 18 to 30 in good health. CDR3 nucleotide sequence: TGTGCCAGCACCTCCTATAATTCACCCCTCCACTTT. Translating it yields CASTSYNSPLHF.